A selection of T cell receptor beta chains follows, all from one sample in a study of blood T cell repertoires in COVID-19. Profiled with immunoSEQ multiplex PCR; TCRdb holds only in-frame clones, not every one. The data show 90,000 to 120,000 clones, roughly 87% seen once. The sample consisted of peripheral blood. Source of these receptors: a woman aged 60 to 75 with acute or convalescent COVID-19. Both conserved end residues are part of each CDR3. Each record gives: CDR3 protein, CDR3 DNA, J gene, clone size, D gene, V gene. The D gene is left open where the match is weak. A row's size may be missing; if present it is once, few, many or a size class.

CASTAGGGVGETQYF	TGTGCCAGCACCGCGGGGGGCGGGGTGGGAGAGACCCAGTACTTC	TRBJ2-5	few	TRBD2	TRBV2
CASSPQAYGYTF	TGTGCCAGCAGCCCACAGGCATATGGCTACACCTTC	TRBJ1-2	-	-	TRBV28
CASSFFGRAGINEQFF	TGTGCCAGCAGTTTCTTCGGGAGGGCTGGAATAAATGAGCAGTTCTTC	TRBJ2-1	-	TRBD2	TRBV28
CASSLENEQFF	TGTGCCAGCTCTCTCGAGAATGAGCAGTTCTTC	TRBJ2-1	-	-	TRBV18
CASRLQGVGDTQYF	TGCGCCAGCAGATTACAGGGGGTGGGAGATACGCAGTATTTT	TRBJ2-3	once	TRBD1	TRBV5-1
CASSLSKGLAGENEQFF	TGTGCCAGCAGCTTATCTAAAGGACTAGCGGGAGAGAATGAGCAGTTCTTC	TRBJ2-1	-	TRBD2	TRBV7-3
CASSLSWLAGVNEQFF	TGTGCCAGCAGTTTATCATGGCTAGCGGGAGTCAATGAGCAGTTCTTC	TRBJ2-1	-	TRBD2	TRBV27
CASSPSEGDRGGHSPLHF	TGTGCCAGCAGCCCCTCCGAGGGGGACAGGGGAGGGCATTCACCCCTCCACTTT	TRBJ1-6	-	TRBD1	TRBV9
CASSLTGGPGTQYF	TGTGCCAGCAGCTTAACCGGAGGGCCGGGTACGCAGTATTTT	TRBJ2-3	once	-	TRBV11-3
CASSDGGGYGYTF	TGTGCCAGCAGCGACGGGGGAGGCTATGGCTACACCTTC	TRBJ1-2	-	-	TRBV11-2
CASSDVTSTGGTEAFF	TGTGCCAGCAGTGACGTCACCTCGACAGGGGGCACTGAAGCTTTCTTT	TRBJ1-1	-	TRBD1	TRBV6-1
CASSFGGSSETQYF	TGTGCCAGCAGTTTCGGAGGGTCAAGCGAGACCCAGTACTTC	TRBJ2-5	once	-	TRBV28
CASSPGLAGGPAQYF	TGCGCCAGCAGCCCCGGACTAGCGGGAGGGCCCGCGCAGTACTTC	TRBJ2-7	-	TRBD2	TRBV5-1
CASSYGTGGNQPQHF	TGCGCCAGCAGCTACGGGACAGGGGGCAATCAGCCCCAGCATTTT	TRBJ1-5	-	TRBD1	TRBV5-1
CASSSTGAHGYTF	TGTGCCAGCAGCTCTACAGGGGCGCATGGCTACACCTTC	TRBJ1-2	-	TRBD1	TRBV11-1
CASSLPGSATDTQYF	TGTGCCAGCAGCTTGCCCGGGTCTGCCACAGATACGCAGTATTTT	TRBJ2-3	-	-	TRBV5-8
CASSRDSNDEQYF	TGCGCCAGTTCGAGGGATAGTAATGACGAGCAGTACTTC	TRBJ2-7	few	-	TRBV10-1
CASSPTDNQPQHF	TGTGCCAGCTCCCCGACAGACAATCAGCCCCAGCATTTT	TRBJ1-5	-	-	TRBV18
CASSFFGPYEQYF	TGTGCCAGCAGCTTCTTCGGTCCCTACGAGCAGTACTTC	TRBJ2-7	-	-	TRBV11-2
CASSQERVAGPSGANVLTF	TGTGCCAGCAGCCAAGAGAGGGTAGCGGGCCCCTCTGGGGCCAACGTCCTGACTTTC	TRBJ2-6	-	TRBD2	TRBV3-1/TRBV3-2
CASSPRFFEGSSQYF	TGTGCCAGCAGCCCCCGGTTCTTTGAGGGATCCTCCCAGTACTTC	TRBJ2-5	-	-	TRBV11-1
CASRTGGGGYTF	TGTGCCAGCAGGACAGGCGGCGGTGGCTACACCTTC	TRBJ1-2	-	-	TRBV28
CASSLDAGFNEKLFF	TGTGCCAGCAGCTTAGATGCAGGCTTTAATGAAAAACTGTTTTTT	TRBJ1-4	-	-	TRBV7-9
CASSLYPVEAFF	TGTGCCAGCAGTTTATACCCGGTTGAAGCTTTCTTT	TRBJ1-1	few	-	TRBV28
CASSDGTGRGEQYF	TGCGCCAGCAGCGACGGGACAGGGCGAGGCGAGCAGTACTTC	TRBJ2-7	-	TRBD1	TRBV5-1
CASSSLTEVTEAFF	TGTGCCAGCAGCTCATTGACAGAAGTCACTGAAGCTTTCTTT	TRBJ1-1	once	-	TRBV7-9
CASSLVGQGTNYGYTF	TGTGCCAGCAGCTTGGTAGGACAGGGGACAAACTATGGCTACACCTTC	TRBJ1-2	-	TRBD1	TRBV5-5
CAISGGTGTGGDTQYF	TGTGCCATCAGTGGAGGAACCGGGACAGGGGGAGATACGCAGTATTTT	TRBJ2-3	-	TRBD1	TRBV10-3
CASSQGGTETQYF	TGTGCCAGCAGTCAAGGGGGTACGGAGACCCAGTACTTC	TRBJ2-5	-	-	TRBV12-3/TRBV12-4
CASSAQLAGGLNEQFF	TGCGCCAGCAGCGCCCAACTAGCGGGAGGGCTCAATGAGCAGTTCTTC	TRBJ2-1	-	TRBD2	TRBV4-1
CASSYSNSVSNQPQHF	TGTGCCAGCAGTTACTCGAACAGTGTTAGCAATCAGCCCCAGCATTTT	TRBJ1-5	-	-	TRBV6-5
CASSLGGTSGNEQFF	TGTGCCAGCAGCTTAGGCGGGACTAGCGGGAATGAGCAGTTCTTC	TRBJ2-1	-	TRBD2	TRBV11-3
CASSPYPLSSGSADTQYF	TGCGCCAGCAGTCCATACCCACTTTCTAGCGGGAGCGCAGATACGCAGTATTTT	TRBJ2-3	-	TRBD2	TRBV4-1
CASSQDASGNRRFYNEQFF	TGCGCCAGCAGCCAAGATGCTAGCGGGAACAGGCGATTTTACAATGAGCAGTTCTTC	TRBJ2-1	-	TRBD2	TRBV4-1
CAWSSDGREYSPLHF	TGTGCCTGGAGTTCAGATGGACGGGAGTATTCACCCCTCCACTTT	TRBJ1-6	-	-	TRBV30
CASSLELNTGELFF	TGTGCCAGCAGCTTGGAACTAAACACCGGGGAGCTGTTTTTT	TRBJ2-2	-	-	TRBV5-4
CASGLSSNQPQHF	TGTGCTAGTGGTTTGAGCAGCAATCAGCCCCAGCATTTT	TRBJ1-5	-	-	TRBV12-5
CASSIDRNTEAFF	TGTGCCAGCTCAATTGACAGGAACACTGAAGCTTTCTTT	TRBJ1-1	-	-	TRBV18
CASTPLGGIYEQFF	TGTGCCAGCACCCCATTAGGAGGAATCTATGAGCAGTTCTTC	TRBJ2-1	-	-	TRBV6-6
CASSVEAGGYNEQFF	TGTGCCAGCAGCGTCGAAGCGGGAGGGTACAATGAGCAGTTCTTC	TRBJ2-1	-	TRBD2	TRBV9
CASSLGTGNQPQHF	TGTGCCAGCAGCTTGGGGACAGGAAATCAGCCCCAGCATTTT	TRBJ1-5	-	TRBD1	TRBV5-5
CASSLASVGNTIYF	TGTGCCAGCAGCTTGGCTTCAGTCGGAAACACCATATATTTT	TRBJ1-3	-	-	TRBV5-6
CASSFGQLTEAFF	TGTGCCAGCAGCTTCGGACAGCTCACTGAAGCTTTCTTT	TRBJ1-1	-	-	TRBV6-5
CASSSDRDNEQFF	TGCGCCAGCAGCTCGGACAGAGACAATGAGCAGTTCTTC	TRBJ2-1	-	-	TRBV5-1
CATRKDGSSYNEQFF	TGTGCCACCAGAAAGGACGGGAGCTCCTACAATGAGCAGTTCTTC	TRBJ2-1	-	-	TRBV24-1
CASSMLAEKLFF	TGTGCCAGTAGTATGTTAGCTGAAAAACTGTTTTTT	TRBJ1-4	-	-	TRBV19
CASSESSVAGYGYTF	TGTGCCAGCAGTGAATCCTCGGTAGCGGGCTATGGCTACACCTTC	TRBJ1-2	-	-	TRBV2
CASSLDRGRSNEQFF	TGTGCCAGCAGCTTAGACAGGGGTAGAAGCAATGAGCAGTTCTTC	TRBJ2-1	-	TRBD1	TRBV2
CASSSTGWSPLHF	TGTGCCAGCAGCTCAACAGGGTGGTCACCCCTCCACTTT	TRBJ1-6	once	-	TRBV7-9
CASSDGRKLFF	TGTGCCAGCAGTGACGGGAGGAAACTGTTTTTT	TRBJ1-4	-	-	TRBV25-1
CASSQDPSPEAFF	TGTGCCAGCAGCCAAGATCCCTCCCCTGAAGCTTTCTTT	TRBJ1-1	-	-	TRBV14
CASSPTGGGRYGYTF	TGTGCCAGCAGTCCCACGGGAGGGGGCAGGTATGGCTACACCTTC	TRBJ1-2	-	TRBD1	TRBV28
CASSFEGYLYGYTF	TGTGCCAGCAGTTTCGAGGGCTACCTCTATGGCTACACCTTC	TRBJ1-2	-	-	TRBV28
CASSSRGLTEAFF	TGTGCCAGCAGCTCCAGGGGGCTTACTGAAGCTTTCTTT	TRBJ1-1	-	TRBD1	TRBV11-3
CSARQGNEQFF	TGCAGCGCGAGACAGGGCAATGAGCAGTTCTTC	TRBJ2-1	-	TRBD1	TRBV29-1